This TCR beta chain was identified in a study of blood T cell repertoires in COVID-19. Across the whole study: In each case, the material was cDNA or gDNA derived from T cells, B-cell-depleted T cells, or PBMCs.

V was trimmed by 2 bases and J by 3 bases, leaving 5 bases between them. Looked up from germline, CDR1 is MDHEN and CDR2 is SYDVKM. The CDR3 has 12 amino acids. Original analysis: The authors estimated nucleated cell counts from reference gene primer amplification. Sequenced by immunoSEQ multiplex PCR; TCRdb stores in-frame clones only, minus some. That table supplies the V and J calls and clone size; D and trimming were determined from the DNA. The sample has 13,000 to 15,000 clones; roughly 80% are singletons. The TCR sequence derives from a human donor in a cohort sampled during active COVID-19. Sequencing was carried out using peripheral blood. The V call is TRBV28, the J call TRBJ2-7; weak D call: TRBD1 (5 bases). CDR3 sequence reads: CASSLQGYEQYF. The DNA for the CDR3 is TGTGCCAGCAGTTTACAGGGCTACGAGCAGTACTTC. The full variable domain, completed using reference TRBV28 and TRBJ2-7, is DVKVTQSSRYLVKRTGEKVFLECVQDMDHENMFWYRQDPGLGLRLIYFSYDVKMKEKGDIPEGYSVSREKKERFSLILESASTNQTSMYLCASSLQGYEQYFGPGTRLTVT.